The entry below describes one TCR beta chain. The sample comes from a study of shared clonotypes between healthy human individuals. Study-wide background: Donors, aged 18 to 49, were a couple of women and three men.

CDR1 is SGHAT, CDR2 FQNNGV, per germline. This CDR3 spans 15 amino acids. The J segment lost 6 bases and the V segment lost 5 bases, leaving 12 bases of the junction unmatched. There were no recent acute infections or vaccinations among the donors, who were healthy HIV-negative adults. The CD4+ fraction was divided into a CD45RA+ naive subset and a CD45RA-negative memory subset. TCRdb's table, derived via immunoSEQ multiplex PCR, lists solely in-frame clones and lacks some. This table holds about 960,000 clones, 60% to 85% found once. V and J are TRBV11-2 and TRBJ2-7, with 8 bases that match TRBD2. The TCR was taken from a man younger than 35 in good health. The sequencing sample was made of memory CD4+ T cells sorted from blood. Described subset: CD45RA-negative fraction. The CDR3: CASSQRGGRFVEQYF. The DNA of the CDR3 is TGTGCCAGCAGCCAGCGGGGCGGGAGGTTTGTCGAGCAGTACTTC.